This note documents a single TCR beta chain sequence. This sample is drawn from a study of Graves' ophthalmopathy and Graves' hyperthyroidism. In the study overall: Peripheral blood (taken before any treatment) was collected at initial diagnosis.

The TCR beta CDR3 regions underwent amplification from RNA transcripts. HTBI-primed RT-PCR formed the first round, and a multiplex PCR formed the second. TCRdb reprocessed the multiplex PCR reads via MiXCR and lists one record per CDR3 protein. Here the sample spans almost 750,000 distinct CDR3 sequences, roughly two fifths being singletons. This CDR3 spans 15 amino acids. Trimming left V 7 bases short and J 3 bases short, with 18 bases between. Germline V lookup: CDR1 SNHLY, CDR2 FYNNEI. This rearrangement joins TRBV2 to TRBJ1-2; weak D call: TRBD1 (6 bases). The sequencing input was peripheral blood. The TCR comes from an adult man with Graves' ophthalmopathy. The CDR3 DNA sequence: TGTGCCAGCACCAGAATGGGGGCGCGGGACTATGGCTACACCTTC. Translated: CASTRMGARDYGYTF.